The clone carrying this T cell receptor beta chain has a count of ten or more. The data stem from a study of CD8+CD57+ T cells in acquired aplastic anemia. Trimming took 6 bases from V and 0 from J, leaving 3 bases between them. The CDR3 is made up of 12 amino acids. Looked up from germline, CDR1 is SNHLY and CDR2 is FYNNEI. It was genomic DNA that served as the template for profiling TCR beta VDJ and CDR3. TCRdb fed the reads into MiXCR, producing one record per CDR3 protein. The data show about 180,000 distinct CDR3 sequences, less than 50% seen once. Patients chosen for sequencing had shown CD8+CD57+ cell expansion by flow cytometry.

This clonotype was sampled from a human donor with aplastic anemia. The sequenced material came from sorted CD4+, CD8+, or CD8+CD57+ T cells (not recorded which) from PBMCs. The chain recombines TRBV2 with TRBJ1-3, with D unresolved. CDR3 DNA sequence: TGTGCCAGCAGGAACTCTGGAAACACCATATATTTT. This gives the protein CASRNSGNTIYF. Looking up the rest from reference TRBV2 and TRBJ1-3 gives the full variable domain: EPEVTQTPSHQVTQMGQEVILRCVPISNHLYFYWYRQILGQKVEFLVSFYNNEISEKSEIFDDQFSVERPDGSNFTLKIRSTKLEDSAMYFCASRNSGNTIYFGEGSWLTVV.